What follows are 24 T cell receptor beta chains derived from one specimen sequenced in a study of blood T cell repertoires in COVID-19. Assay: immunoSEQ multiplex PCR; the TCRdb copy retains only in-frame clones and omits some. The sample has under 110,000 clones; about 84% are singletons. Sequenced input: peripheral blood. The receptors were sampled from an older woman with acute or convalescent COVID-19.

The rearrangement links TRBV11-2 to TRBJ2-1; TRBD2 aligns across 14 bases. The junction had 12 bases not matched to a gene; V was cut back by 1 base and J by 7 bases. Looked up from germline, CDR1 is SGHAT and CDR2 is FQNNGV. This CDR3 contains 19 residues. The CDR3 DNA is TGTGCCAGCAGCTTAGGGGGGTTTCGCGGGACTAGCGGGAGTAATGAGCAGTTCTTC. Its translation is CASSLGGFRGTSGSNEQFF.

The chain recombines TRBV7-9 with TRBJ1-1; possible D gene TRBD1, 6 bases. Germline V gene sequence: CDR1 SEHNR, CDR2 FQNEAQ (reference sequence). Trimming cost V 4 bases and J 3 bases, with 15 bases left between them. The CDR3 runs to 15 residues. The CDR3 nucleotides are TGTGCCAGCAGCTCCGTTAACAGGGTCCACACTGAAGCTTTCTTT. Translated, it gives CASSSVNRVHTEAFF.

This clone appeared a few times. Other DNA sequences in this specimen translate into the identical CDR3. The chain's CDR3 is CASSIGQNNEQFF. The DNA for the CDR3 is TGTGCCAGTAGTATCGGACAGAACAATGAGCAGTTCTTC. The rearrangement uses TRBV19 and TRBJ2-1; TRBD1 might be the D (6 bases). Per germline, CDR1 LNHDA and CDR2 SQIVND (reference sequence). The CDR3 is 13 residues long. V was cut by 3 bases and J by 5 bases, with 8 bases left in between.

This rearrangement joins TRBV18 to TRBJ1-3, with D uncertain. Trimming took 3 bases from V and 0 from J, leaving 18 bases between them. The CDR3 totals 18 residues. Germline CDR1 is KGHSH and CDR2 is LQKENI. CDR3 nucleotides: TGTGCCAGCTCACCGCTTATAGCAGCTCAATCCTCTGGAAACACCATATATTTT. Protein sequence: CASSPLIAAQSSGNTIYF.

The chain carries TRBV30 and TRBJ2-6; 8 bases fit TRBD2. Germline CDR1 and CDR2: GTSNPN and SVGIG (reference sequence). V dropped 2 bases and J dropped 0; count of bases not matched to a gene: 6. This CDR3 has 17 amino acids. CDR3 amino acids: CAWSRLAGVSGANVLTF. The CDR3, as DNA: TGTGCCTGGAGTCGGCTAGCGGGTGTCTCTGGGGCCAACGTCCTGACTTTC.

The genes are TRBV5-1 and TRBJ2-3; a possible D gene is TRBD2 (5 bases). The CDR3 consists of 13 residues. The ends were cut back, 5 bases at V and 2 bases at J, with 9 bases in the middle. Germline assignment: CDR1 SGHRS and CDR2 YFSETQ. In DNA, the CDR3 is TGCGCCAGCAGTCAGACTACCACAGATACGCAGTATTTT. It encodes CASSQTTTDTQYF.

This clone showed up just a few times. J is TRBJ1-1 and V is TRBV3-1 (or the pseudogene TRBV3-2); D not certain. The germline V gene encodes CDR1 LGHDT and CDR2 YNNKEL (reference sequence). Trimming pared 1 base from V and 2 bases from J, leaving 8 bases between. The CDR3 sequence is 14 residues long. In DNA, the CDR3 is TGTGCCAGCAGCCAAGGGGGAGTTAACACTGAAGCTTTCTTT. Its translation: CASSQGGVNTEAFF.

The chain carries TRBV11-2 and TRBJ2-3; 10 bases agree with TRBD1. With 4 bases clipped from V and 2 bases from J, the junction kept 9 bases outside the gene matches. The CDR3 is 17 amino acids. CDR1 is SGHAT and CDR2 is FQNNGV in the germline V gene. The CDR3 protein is CASSSGTGAPTTDTQYF. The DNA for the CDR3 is TGTGCCAGCAGCTCCGGGACAGGGGCTCCGACCACAGATACGCAGTATTTT.

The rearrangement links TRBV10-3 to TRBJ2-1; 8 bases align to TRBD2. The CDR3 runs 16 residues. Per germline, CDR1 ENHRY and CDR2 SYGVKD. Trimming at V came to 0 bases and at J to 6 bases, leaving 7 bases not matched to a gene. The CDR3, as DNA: TGTGCCATCAGTGAGTCATCCAGCGGGGGAACCAATGAGCAGTTCTTC. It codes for CAISESSSGGTNEQFF.

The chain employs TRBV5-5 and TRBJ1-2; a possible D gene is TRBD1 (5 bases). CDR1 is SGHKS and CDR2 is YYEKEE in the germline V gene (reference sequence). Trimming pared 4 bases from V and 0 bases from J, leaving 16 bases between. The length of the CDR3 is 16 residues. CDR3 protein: CASSGLGGVANYGYTF. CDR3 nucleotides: TGTGCCAGCAGCGGACTTGGGGGGGTAGCTAACTATGGCTACACCTTC.

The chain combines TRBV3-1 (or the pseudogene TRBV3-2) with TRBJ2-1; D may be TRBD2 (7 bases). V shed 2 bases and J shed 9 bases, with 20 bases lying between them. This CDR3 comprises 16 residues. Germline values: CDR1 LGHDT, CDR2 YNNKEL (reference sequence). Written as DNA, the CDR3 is TGTGCCAGCAGCCAACGATCTAGCGGAGACAGGAGTGAGCAGTTCTTC. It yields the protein CASSQRSSGDRSEQFF.

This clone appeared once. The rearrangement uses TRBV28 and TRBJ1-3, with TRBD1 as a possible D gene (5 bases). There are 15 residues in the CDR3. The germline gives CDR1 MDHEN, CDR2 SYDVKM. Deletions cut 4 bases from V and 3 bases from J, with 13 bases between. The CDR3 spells CASSYGTFIGNTIYF. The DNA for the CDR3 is TGTGCCAGCAGTTACGGGACTTTTATTGGAAACACCATATATTTT.

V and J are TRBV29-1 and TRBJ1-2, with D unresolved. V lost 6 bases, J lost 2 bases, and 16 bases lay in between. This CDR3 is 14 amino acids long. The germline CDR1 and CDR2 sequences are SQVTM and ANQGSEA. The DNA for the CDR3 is TGCAGCGTCCACAACCCGTCCTTGAACTATGGCTACACCTTC. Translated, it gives CSVHNPSLNYGYTF.

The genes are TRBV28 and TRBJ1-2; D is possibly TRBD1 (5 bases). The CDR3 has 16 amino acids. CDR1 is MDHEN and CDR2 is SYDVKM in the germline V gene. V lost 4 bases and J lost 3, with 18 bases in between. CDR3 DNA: TGTGCCAGCAGTTCACTCGGCAGGGAGGATTACTATGGCTACACCTTC. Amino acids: CASSSLGREDYYGYTF.

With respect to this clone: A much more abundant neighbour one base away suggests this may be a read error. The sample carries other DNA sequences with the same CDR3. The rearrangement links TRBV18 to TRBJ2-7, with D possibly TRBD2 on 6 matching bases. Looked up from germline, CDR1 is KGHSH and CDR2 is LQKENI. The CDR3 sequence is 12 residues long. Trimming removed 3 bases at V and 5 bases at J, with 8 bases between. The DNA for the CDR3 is TGTGCCAGCTCACCCACGGGGGACGAGCAGTACTTC. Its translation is CASSPTGDEQYF.

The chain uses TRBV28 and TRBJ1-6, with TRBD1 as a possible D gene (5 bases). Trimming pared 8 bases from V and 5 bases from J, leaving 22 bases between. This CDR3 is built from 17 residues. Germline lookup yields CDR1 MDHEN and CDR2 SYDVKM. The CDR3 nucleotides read TGTGCCAGCTTAGGTTTGGCAGGGTTCGGCGATAATTCACCCCTCCACTTT. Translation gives CASLGLAGFGDNSPLHF.

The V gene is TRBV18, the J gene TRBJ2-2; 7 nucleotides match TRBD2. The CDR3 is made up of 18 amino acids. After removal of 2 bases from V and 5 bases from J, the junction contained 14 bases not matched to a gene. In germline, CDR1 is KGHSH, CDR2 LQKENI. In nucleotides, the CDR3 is TGTGCCAGCTCACCATCACAGCGGGATGTTCGACGGACCGGGGAGCTGTTTTTT. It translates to CASSPSQRDVRRTGELFF.

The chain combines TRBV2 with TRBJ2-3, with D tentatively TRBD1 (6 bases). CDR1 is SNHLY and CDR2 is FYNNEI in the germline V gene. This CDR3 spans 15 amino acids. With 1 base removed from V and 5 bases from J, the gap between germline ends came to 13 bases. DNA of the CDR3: TGTGCCAGCAGTGAAGGGGGGCGGTTTCTAGATACGCAGTATTTT. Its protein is CASSEGGRFLDTQYF.

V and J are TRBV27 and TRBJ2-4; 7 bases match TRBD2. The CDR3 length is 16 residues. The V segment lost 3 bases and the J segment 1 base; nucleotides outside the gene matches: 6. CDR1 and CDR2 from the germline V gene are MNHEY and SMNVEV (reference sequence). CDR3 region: CASSFDGGTAKNIQYF. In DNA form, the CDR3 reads TGTGCCAGCAGTTTTGACGGGGGGACGGCCAAAAACATTCAGTACTTC.

CDR3 coding DNA: TGCGCCAGCAGTTTGAGCCCCTCAGGGCATGAAAAACTGTTTTTT. Protein: CASSLSPSGHEKLFF. The chain couples TRBV5-1 to TRBJ1-4, with TRBD1 as a possible D gene (5 bases). The CDR3 is 15 residues long. The germline V gene encodes CDR1 SGHRS and CDR2 YFSETQ. Between the trimmed V and J ends, which lost 5 bases and 6 bases, there was a span of 17 bases.

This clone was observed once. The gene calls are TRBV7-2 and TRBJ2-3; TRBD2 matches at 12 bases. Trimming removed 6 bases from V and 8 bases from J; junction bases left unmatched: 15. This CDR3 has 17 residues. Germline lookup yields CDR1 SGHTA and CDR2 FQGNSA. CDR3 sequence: CASSPHTLAGGVGTQYF. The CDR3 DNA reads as TGTGCCAGCAGTCCCCATACGCTAGCGGGGGGGGTCGGTACGCAGTATTTT.

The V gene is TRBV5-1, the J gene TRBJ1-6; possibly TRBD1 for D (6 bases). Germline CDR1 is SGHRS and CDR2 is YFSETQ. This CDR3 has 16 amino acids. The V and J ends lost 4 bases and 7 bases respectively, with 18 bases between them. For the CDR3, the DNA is TGCGCCAGCAGCCAAGGACAGTCTGGGGGCAATTCACCCCTCCACTTT. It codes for CASSQGQSGGNSPLHF.

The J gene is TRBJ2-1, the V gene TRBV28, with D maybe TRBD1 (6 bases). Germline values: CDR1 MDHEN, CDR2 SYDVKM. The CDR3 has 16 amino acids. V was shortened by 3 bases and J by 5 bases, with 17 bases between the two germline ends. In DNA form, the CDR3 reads TGTGCCAGCAGTTTCAAGGGGGTTTGGATGGACAATGAGCAGTTCTTC. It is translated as CASSFKGVWMDNEQFF.

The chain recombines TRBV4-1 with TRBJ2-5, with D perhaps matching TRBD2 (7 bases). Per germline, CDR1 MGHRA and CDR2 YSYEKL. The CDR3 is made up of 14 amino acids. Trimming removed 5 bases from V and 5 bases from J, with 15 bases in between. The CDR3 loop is CASSSPGGRETQYF. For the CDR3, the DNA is TGCGCCAGCAGCTCGCCGGGGGGCCGGGAGACCCAGTACTTC.